This T cell receptor (beta chain) was obtained from a study of blood T cells in healthy people across ages. Points from the study as a whole: Higher diversity and more naive CD4+ cells were features of long-lived donors, compared to aged donors.

Germline loops: CDR1 LGHNA, CDR2 YSLEER. This CDR3 has 15 residues. A second PCR, run for about 7 to 11 cycles, used a sample-barcoded 5' primer plus a J-beta primer mix. Researchers report that a template-switch adaptor with 12 random nucleotides tagged each cDNA molecule. Via MiXCR, TCRdb re-called the 5' RACE reads, giving one row per CDR3 protein. The sample has more than 500,000 distinct CDR3 sequences; 25% to 30% are singletons. This clonotype was counted only a few times. Its antigen is currently unknown. The junction and the germline gene differ at one end; a read error may be behind it. This receptor was taken from a woman in her 70s in good health. The specimen sequenced was blood. The V and J genes are TRBV4-3 and TRBJ1-1; TRBD1 aligns across 7 bases. CDR3 protein: CVSSQDHGQGVEAFF. DNA for the CDR3: TGCGTCAGCAGCCAAGATCATGGGCAGGGGGTTGAAGCTTTCTTT.